A selection of T cell receptor beta chains follows, all from one sample in a study of T-cell memory formation after mild COVID-19. MiXCR, run by TCRdb on the 5' RACE reads, gives a single entry per CDR3 protein. The sample lists under 550,000 distinct CDR3 sequences; roughly 18% were seen once. Sequencing input: PBMCs or a T cell subset sorted from them (not recorded which). Receptors were obtained from a man between 18 and 35 years old who had mild COVID-19 (a few samples of this study predate the infection). Cell type and time point are not known. The CDR3 runs from the conserved cysteine through the conserved F or W. The order of the fields is V gene, J gene, D gene, clone size, CDR3 DNA, CDR3 protein. D genes are given only for firm matches. Only part of the rows carry a size: once, few, many, or a class if the clone is expanded.

TRBV5-1,TRBJ2-3,-,-,TGCGCCAGCAAGCGGGCAGGCGGGGATACGCAGTATTTT,CASKRAGGDTQYF
TRBV9,TRBJ2-3,-,few,TGTGCCAGCAGCGGTGCCCCGGGACGGGGCACAGATACGCAGTATTTT,CASSGAPGRGTDTQYF
TRBV12-3/TRBV12-4,TRBJ2-1,TRBD2,-,TGTGCCAGCCGGGGCCGACTAGCGGGGAACTACAATGAGCAGTTCTTC,CASRGRLAGNYNEQFF
TRBV7-7,TRBJ2-3,-,many,TGTGCTAGCAGCTTAAACCCTGGAGATACGCAGTATTTT,CASSLNPGDTQYF
TRBV29-1,TRBJ2-4,-,few,TGCAGCCCCGTCGAGGGGGCCAAAAACATTCAGTACTTC,CSPVEGAKNIQYF
TRBV9,TRBJ1-1,-,-,TGTGCCAGCAGTGATGCGCCCGGAGGGGTGAACACTGAAGCTTTCTTT,CASSDAPGGVNTEAFF
TRBV6-2/TRBV6-3,TRBJ1-2,TRBD1,-,TGTGCCGCCCGGGACAGGGTCAATGGTGGCTACACCTTC,CAARDRVNGGYTF
TRBV27,TRBJ2-5,TRBD2,-,TGTGCCAGCCGAGCCCTATCTAGCGGCCCCGGGACCCAGTACTTC,CASRALSSGPGTQYF
TRBV28,TRBJ2-6,-,-,TGTGCCAGCAGTTTCGGGTCTAGTCTATCTGGGGCCAACGTCCTGACTTTC,CASSFGSSLSGANVLTF
TRBV19,TRBJ1-1,-,-,TGTGCCAGTATTACGGGGTCTGAAGCTTTCTTT,CASITGSEAFF
TRBV7-2,TRBJ1-4,-,few,TGTGCCAGCAGCTTAGCCGGGTTTAATGAAAAACTGTTTTTT,CASSLAGFNEKLFF
TRBV19,TRBJ1-5,-,-,TGTGCCAGCTCTCGGCAGCCTCTGGGAGGTCAGCCCCAGCATTTT,CASSRQPLGGQPQHF
TRBV29-1,TRBJ2-3,TRBD1,-,TGCAGCGTTGAGCCGGGACAGTACGCAGATACGCAGTATTTT,CSVEPGQYADTQYF
TRBV15,TRBJ2-2,-,few,TGTGCCACCAGCGGAACCGAAGGGGCGAACACCGGGGAGCTGTTTTTT,CATSGTEGANTGELFF
TRBV12-3/TRBV12-4,TRBJ1-3,-,-,TGTGCCATCAGTTTCGGGCTTGCGGGAAACACCATATATTTT,CAISFGLAGNTIYF
TRBV4-3,TRBJ1-1,-,-,TGCGCCAGCAGCCAAGAAGGGGGTACGGAGAACACTGAAGCTTTCTTT,CASSQEGGTENTEAFF
TRBV6-5,TRBJ1-2,TRBD1,many,TGTGCCAGCAGTTACTCGATAGGGGGCACTGGCTACACCTTC,CASSYSIGGTGYTF
TRBV28,TRBJ2-7,-,-,TGTGCCAGCGTCACCGGACGCAACTCCTACGAGCAGTACTTC,CASVTGRNSYEQYF
TRBV6-4,TRBJ1-3,-,few,TGTGCCAGCGACCACGGCGGTAGGGTTACTACATTTCCCTCTGGAAACACCATATATTTT,CASDHGGRVTTFPSGNTIYF
TRBV27,TRBJ1-2,-,-,TGTGCCAGCAGTGGGGGTTCGATCTATGGCTACACCTTC,CASSGGSIYGYTF
TRBV5-5,TRBJ1-2,-,-,TGTGCCAGCAGCGCCCTCCTCTATGGCTACACCTTC,CASSALLYGYTF
TRBV5-1,TRBJ1-1,-,few,TGCGCCAGCCGCCTCCAGGGAAGGGGCACTGAAGCTTTCTTT,CASRLQGRGTEAFF
TRBV30,TRBJ1-1,TRBD1,-,TGTGCCTGGAGTGTAGGGAGCCCAGGGGGATCTGAAGCTTTCTTT,CAWSVGSPGGSEAFF
TRBV28,TRBJ2-3,TRBD1,few,TGTGCCAGCAGTTCGGCAGGGGGAAAGAATACGCAGTATTTT,CASSSAGGKNTQYF
TRBV19,TRBJ1-1,-,-,TGTGCCAGCCGGGGTTGGAACACTGAAGCTTTCTTT,CASRGWNTEAFF
TRBV4-1,TRBJ2-2,-,few,TGCGCCAGCAGCCAAGATTGGGGAAACACCGGGGAGCTGTTTTTT,CASSQDWGNTGELFF
TRBV12-3/TRBV12-4,TRBJ1-2,TRBD1,-,TGTGCCAGCAGACGACAGGGGGACTATGGCTACACCTTC,CASRRQGDYGYTF
TRBV6-4,TRBJ2-3,TRBD1,few,TGTGCCAGCAGCGAGACAGGGGGCGCGGATACGCAGTATTTT,CASSETGGADTQYF
TRBV20-1,TRBJ1-5,TRBD1,few,TGCAGTGCTAGAGTCAGGGGGCGCGGCAGCAATCAGCCCCAGCATTTT,CSARVRGRGSNQPQHF
TRBV12-3/TRBV12-4,TRBJ2-1,TRBD1,many,TGTGCCAGCAGCCATGGACAGGGGGCTTACAATGAGCAGTTCTTC,CASSHGQGAYNEQFF
TRBV7-2,TRBJ1-2,-,-,TGTGCCAGCAGCCCTCCCCGAGCTCGGGGCTACACCTTC,CASSPPRARGYTF
TRBV4-2,TRBJ2-1,TRBD2,-,TGTGCCAGCAGCCAAGATGCGGGGGGTTACAATGAGCAGTTCTTC,CASSQDAGGYNEQFF
TRBV7-9,TRBJ1-2,-,few,TGTGCCAGCAGCACAGTCGGAAAGAAGAATGGCTACACCTTC,CASSTVGKKNGYTF
TRBV5-1,TRBJ1-4,TRBD1,few,TGCGCCAGCAGCCCATTACAGGGGGCGACGAATGAAAAACTGTTTTTT,CASSPLQGATNEKLFF
TRBV6-2/TRBV6-3,TRBJ2-3,TRBD2,-,TGTGCCAGCAGTTATGGCGCGGGGGATCCAGATACGCAGTATTTT,CASSYGAGDPDTQYF
TRBV5-1,TRBJ2-4,-,many,TGCGCCAGCAGCTTGGATGGCCCACTTCAGTACTTC,CASSLDGPLQYF
TRBV7-3,TRBJ1-5,TRBD1,few,TGTGCCAGCAGCTTAACCGGGACAGGGGGGGATCAGCCCCAGCATTTT,CASSLTGTGGDQPQHF
TRBV27,TRBJ2-1,-,few,TGTGCCAGCAGTTTACTGGGGCTCGGGAATGAGCAGTTCTTC,CASSLLGLGNEQFF
TRBV10-3,TRBJ1-4,-,many,TGTGCCATCAGTGAGATGGTAGATGAAAAACTGTTTTTT,CAISEMVDEKLFF